One sample yielded the 29 T cell receptor beta chains listed below, sequenced in a study of shared clonotypes between healthy human individuals. Naive CD8 isolation took CD45RO-negative cells positively selected for CCR7 and excluded terminally differentiated effector memory CD45RA+ cells. The repertoire was sequenced with immunoSEQ multiplex PCR; TCRdb's copy has only in-frame clones and lacks some. The repertoire includes some 2.1 million clones, 85% to 95% of them detected once, and 0.9% to 1.4% sits in the top ten. The sample comprised naive CD8+ T cells sorted from blood. These receptors were obtained from a man aged 18 to 29 in good health.

The J gene is TRBJ1-1, the V gene TRBV5-1; D ambiguous. The CDR3 has 13 residues. Trimming pared 3 bases from V and 7 bases from J, leaving 13 bases between. CDR1 and CDR2 from the germline V gene are SGHRS and YFSETQ. The CDR3 DNA sequence: TGCGCCAGCAGCTCCTACAAGAGAAGTGAAGCTTTCTTT. Translation: CASSSYKRSEAFF.

The V call is TRBV2, the J call TRBJ2-3; no clear D gene. This CDR3 spans 15 amino acids. Germline CDR1 is SNHLY and CDR2 is FYNNEI. V shed 4 bases and J shed 0 bases, with 11 bases lying between them. The CDR3 nucleotides read TGTGCCAGCAGTGTCGGGCAGACTAGCACAGATACGCAGTATTTT. Protein: CASSVGQTSTDTQYF.

This chain links TRBV29-1 with TRBJ2-5; TRBD2 agrees at 11 bases. Germline V gene data show CDR1 as SQVTM and CDR2 as ANQGSEA. V trimming: 7 bases; J trimming: 5 bases; junction bases outside the gene matches: 12. CDR3 length: 15 amino acids. The CDR3 sequence is CSAPLAGANGETQYF. CDR3 in DNA: TGCAGCGCCCCACTAGCGGGAGCCAACGGGGAGACCCAGTACTTC. Filled out from reference TRBV29-1 and TRBJ2-5, the complete variable domain reads SAVISQKPSRDICQRGTSLTIQCQVDSQVTMMFWYRQQPGQSLTLIATANQGSEATYESGFVIDKFPISRPNLTFSTLTVSNMSPEDSSIYLCSAPLAGANGETQYFGPGTRLLVL.

This clone was seen a few times. V usage is TRBV28 and J usage is TRBJ1-2; D call uncertain. This CDR3 has 11 amino acids. V was clipped by 7 bases and J by 5 bases, with 8 bases between them. Germline V gives CDR1 MDHEN, CDR2 SYDVKM. In DNA form, the CDR3 reads TGTGCCAGCACCCCTGGGTATGGCTACACCTTC. Encoded protein: CASTPGYGYTF.

This rearrangement joins TRBV19 to TRBJ1-4, with 9 bases matching TRBD1. Germline CDR1 is LNHDA and CDR2 is SQIVND (reference sequence). Unmatched junction bases numbered 9, after V lost 5 bases and J lost 8 bases. This CDR3 has 15 residues. DNA for the CDR3: TGTGCCAGTAGTTCCTCCGGGACAGGGAGGGAAAAACTGTTTTTT. Translating gives CASSSSGTGREKLFF.

The gene calls are TRBV7-2 and TRBJ2-7; the D is unclear. The V end was cut by 3 bases, the J end by 1 base, with 7 bases between. Germline V gene data show CDR1 as SGHTA and CDR2 as FQGNSA. The CDR3 totals 13 residues. In DNA, the CDR3 is TGTGCCAGCAGCTTTCTTGAGTCCTACGAGCAGTACTTC. It is translated as CASSFLESYEQYF.

The V call is TRBV10-3, the J call TRBJ2-3; D may match TRBD1 or TRBD2 (5 bases each). The germline V and J ends were trimmed by 7 bases and 2 bases, with 10 bases remaining between them. CDR1 ENHRY and CDR2 SYGVKD come from the germline V gene. This CDR3 is 13 amino acids long. Here the CDR3 DNA reads TGTGCCATCACGGGACGGAACACAGATACGCAGTATTTT. Residues: CAITGRNTDTQYF.

This chain joins TRBV9 and TRBJ2-3, with D possibly being TRBD2 (6 bases). Trimming shortened V by 0 bases and J by 0 bases, and 11 bases separated the two germline ends. Germline-derived CDR1 and CDR2 are SGDLS and YYNGEE. There are 16 residues in the CDR3. CDR3 coding DNA: TGTGCCAGCAGCGTAGGCTTAGCGGTCAGCACAGATACGCAGTATTTT. It is translated as CASSVGLAVSTDTQYF.

The V gene is TRBV5-6, the J gene TRBJ1-5; possible D gene TRBD1, 6 bases. The ends were cut back, 3 bases at V and 0 bases at J, with 13 bases in the middle. CDR1 and CDR2 (germline): SGHDT, YYEEEE. The CDR3 has 16 amino acids. CDR3 residues: CASSSRTDYSNQPQHF. In DNA form, the CDR3 reads TGTGCCAGCAGCTCCCGGACAGACTATAGCAATCAGCCCCAGCATTTT.

This chain uses TRBV27 with TRBJ2-1; no firm D call. The germline V and J ends were trimmed by 8 bases and 2 bases, with 4 bases remaining between them. The length of the CDR3 is 11 residues. Per germline, CDR1 MNHEY and CDR2 SMNVEV (reference sequence). The chain's CDR3 is CASGTYNEQFF. The DNA of the CDR3 is TGTGCCAGCGGCACCTACAATGAGCAGTTCTTC.

The CDR3 bases are TGTGCCACCAGCAGCCAAGGGGAGACCCAGTACTTC. It yields the protein CATSSQGETQYF. V gene TRBV15 combines with J gene TRBJ2-5; no firm D call. There are 12 residues in the CDR3. Looked up from germline, CDR1 is LNHNV and CDR2 is YYDKDF (reference sequence). V dropped 3 bases and J dropped 5 bases, with 7 bases sitting between them.

This chain uses TRBV6-5 with TRBJ1-1, with D possibly TRBD1 on 6 matching bases. The germline V gene has CDR1 MNHEY and CDR2 SVGAGI. The CDR3 sequence is 14 residues long. Trimming shortened V by 1 base and J by 3 bases, and 9 bases separated the two germline ends. CDR3 sequence reads: CASSYYEGDTEAFF. As DNA, the CDR3 is TGTGCCAGCAGTTACTACGAGGGGGACACTGAAGCTTTCTTT.

As to this clone: Other DNA sequences within the sample encode an identical CDR3. The chain carries TRBV7-9 and TRBJ2-7; D is unclear. The germline V gene encodes CDR1 SEHNR and CDR2 FQNEAQ (reference sequence). V was cut by 5 bases and J by 0 bases, with 8 bases left in between. CDR3 length: 13 residues. This CDR3 is CASSPQSSYEQYF. CDR3 in DNA: TGTGCCAGCAGCCCCCAAAGCTCCTACGAGCAGTACTTC.

V usage is TRBV7-2 and J usage is TRBJ2-3; TRBD2 agrees at 10 bases. Per germline, CDR1 SGHTA and CDR2 FQGNSA. CDR3 length: 18 residues. Trimming took 0 bases from V and 4 from J; bases not matched to a gene: 10. CDR3 nucleotide sequence: TGTGCCAGCAGCTTAGCCCTAGCGGGAGATCCCCGCTCAGATACGCAGTATTTT. As protein: CASSLALAGDPRSDTQYF.

The chain employs TRBV27 and TRBJ2-1; D is uncertain. The V end lost 5 bases, the J end lost 8 bases, and 16 bases lay between the germline ends. The CDR3 consists of 14 residues. CDR1 and CDR2 from the germline V gene are MNHEY and SMNVEV (reference sequence). The CDR3 nucleotides read TGTGCCAGCAGTCCGACGACGGAAGGCTATGAGCAGTTCTTC. Translation: CASSPTTEGYEQFF.

As concerns this clone: Other nucleotide sequences from this sample produce the same CDR3. The rearrangement joins TRBV6-5 to TRBJ2-3; D gene uncertain. The CDR3 extends over 12 amino acids. CDR1 is MNHEY and CDR2 is SVGAGI in the germline V gene. With 5 bases removed from V and 5 bases from J, the gap between germline ends came to 8 bases. Written as DNA, the CDR3 is TGTGCCAGCAGTGTGACTGGAGATACGCAGTATTTT. It encodes CASSVTGDTQYF.

The chain couples TRBV4-1 to TRBJ2-7; maybe TRBD1 (6 bases). Germline V lookup: CDR1 MGHRA, CDR2 YSYEKL. The CDR3 length is 17 residues. The V end was cut by 1 base, the J end by 0 bases, with 16 bases between. The CDR3 DNA reads TGCGCCAGCAGCCAAGCAGTGGACAGACAGGCCTCCTACGAGCAGTACTTC. Protein product: CASSQAVDRQASYEQYF.

The rearrangement uses TRBV13 and TRBJ1-2; no firm D call. The V and J ends lost 1 base and 4 bases respectively, with 13 bases between them. This CDR3 has 15 residues. Germline values: CDR1 PRHDT, CDR2 FYEKMQ (reference sequence). The DNA of the CDR3 is TGTGCCAGCAGCTTAGAAAATTCAGCCCTCTATGGCTACACCTTC. Amino acid sequence: CASSLENSALYGYTF.

Only one count was recorded for this clone. The rearrangement joins TRBV7-8 to TRBJ2-7, with D possibly matching TRBD1 (5 bases). Trimming pared 2 bases from V and 3 bases from J, leaving 8 bases between. Looked up from germline, CDR1 is SGHVS and CDR2 is FQNEAQ. CDR3 length: 13 amino acids. The CDR3 DNA reads TGTGCCAGCAGCTTAACAGGATTCTACGAGCAGTACTTC. This translates into CASSLTGFYEQYF.

The rearrangement joins TRBV10-3 to TRBJ2-7; 11 bases map to TRBD1. V lost 6 bases, J lost 4 bases, and 20 bases stayed unmatched. This CDR3 contains 19 residues. Germline assignment: CDR1 ENHRY and CDR2 SYGVKD. DNA for the CDR3: TGTGCCATCAGCTGGGGACAGGGGGAATATAGCGGGAGTGGTTACGAGCAGTACTTC. Its translation is CAISWGQGEYSGSGYEQYF.

J is TRBJ2-5 and V is TRBV10-1; D is perhaps TRBD1 (6 bases). Germline V gene lookup returns CDR1 WNHNN and CDR2 SYGVQD (reference sequence). The CDR3 is made up of 16 amino acids. The V and J ends lost 5 bases and 0 bases respectively, with 16 bases between them. CDR3 nucleotides: TGCGCCAGCAGTTTCGGGTTTTGGGACAACCAAGAGACCCAGTACTTC. Protein product: CASSFGFWDNQETQYF.

CDR3 DNA sequence: TGCGCCAGCAGCCAAGTCACAGGACAAGGCCGTAACTATGGCTACACCTTC. Its protein product is CASSQVTGQGRNYGYTF. This chain joins TRBV4-3 and TRBJ1-2; perhaps TRBD1 as D (5 bases). The V end lost 1 base, the J end lost 1 base, and 16 bases lay between the germline ends. This CDR3 comprises 17 residues. Per germline, CDR1 LGHNA and CDR2 YSLEER.

The gene calls are TRBV19 and TRBJ2-2; D perhaps matches TRBD2 (5 bases). Between the trimmed V and J ends, which lost 8 bases and 8 bases, there was a span of 21 bases. From germline, CDR1 is LNHDA and CDR2 SQIVND (reference sequence). This CDR3 is 15 amino acids long. CDR3 coding DNA: TGTGCCAGTTCGTGGAGTAGCGCCTCGTCGGGGGAGCTGTTTTTT. This codes for CASSWSSASSGELFF.

The CDR3 DNA follows: TGTGCCATCAGTGTTTCCGGGACAGGGATGAACACTGAAGCTTTCTTT. The encoded protein is CAISVSGTGMNTEAFF. The V gene is TRBV10-3, the J gene TRBJ1-1; TRBD1 agrees at 9 bases. With 4 bases clipped from V and 0 bases from J, the junction kept 6 bases outside the gene matches. The CDR3 consists of 16 residues. The V gene's germline CDR1 is ENHRY and CDR2 SYGVKD.

This rearrangement joins TRBV5-1 to TRBJ2-7, with 11 positions matching TRBD2. V lost 0 bases to trimming and J lost 2 bases; unmatched junction nucleotides: 1. The CDR3 totals 15 residues. Germline CDR1 is SGHRS and CDR2 is YFSETQ. Written as DNA, the CDR3 is TGCGCCAGCAGCTTGGTGGGACTAGCGGCCTACGAGCAGTACTTC. Protein sequence: CASSLVGLAAYEQYF.

Concerning this clone: The same CDR3 is also encoded by other DNA sequences in this sample. This sequence joins TRBV10-3 and TRBJ2-3; D gene uncertain. Germline lookup yields CDR1 ENHRY and CDR2 SYGVKD. Trimming shortened V by 0 bases and J by 3 bases, and 10 bases separated the two germline ends. The CDR3 is 15 amino acids. In DNA, the CDR3 is TGTGCCATCAGTGAGTCTACTTCCCTAACAGATACGCAGTATTTT. Its protein is CAISESTSLTDTQYF.

The chain has TRBV7-9 and TRBJ2-2; TRBD2 might be the D (5 bases). The CDR3 runs 15 residues. V was cut by 4 bases and J by 4 bases, with 13 bases left in between. Germline V gives CDR1 SEHNR, CDR2 FQNEAQ (reference sequence). CDR3 loop: CASSSEGRTTGELFF. CDR3 in DNA: TGTGCCAGCAGCTCCGAGGGCAGGACCACCGGGGAGCTGTTTTTT.

This clone was observed a single time. The V gene is TRBV11-2, the J gene TRBJ2-5, with a weak D call TRBD2 (5 bases). CDR3 size: 16 residues. V was pared by 1 base and J by 0 bases, with 12 bases between. The germline V gene has CDR1 SGHAT and CDR2 FQNNGV. CDR3 in amino acids: CASSLGGWEYQETQYF. In DNA form, the CDR3 reads TGTGCCAGCAGCTTAGGCGGTTGGGAGTACCAAGAGACCCAGTACTTC.

This sequence joins TRBV27 and TRBJ2-1; TRBD2 matches at 16 bases. From germline, CDR1 is MNHEY and CDR2 SMNVEV (reference sequence). V lost 2 bases and J lost 2; bases outside the gene matches: 12. The CDR3 extends over 21 amino acids. The CDR3 loop is CASSLSLGLAGGPFPYNEQFF. DNA of the CDR3: TGTGCCAGCAGTTTAAGTTTGGGACTAGCGGGAGGGCCTTTCCCCTACAATGAGCAGTTCTTC.